This T cell receptor (beta chain) was captured by sequencing in a study of blood T cell repertoires in COVID-19. In the authors' workflow: Nucleated cell number was recorded as an estimate derived from reference gene primer amplification. The table came from immunoSEQ multiplex PCR; TCRdb's copy has only in-frame clones and leaves some out. V and J calls and clone size are as listed in that table; D and trimming were resolved from the DNA. The sample has some 120,000 clones, roughly 79% seen once. Germline assignment: CDR1 DFQATT and CDR2 SNEGSKA (reference sequence). This CDR3 spans 11 amino acids. Trimming took off 6 bases at V and 4 bases at J, with 8 bases between the two ends.

Input material: peripheral blood. The sequence was obtained from a human donor in a cohort sampled during active COVID-19. This chain joins TRBV20-1 and TRBJ2-3; D is perhaps TRBD1 (5 bases). The CDR3 nucleotides are TGCAGTGCCACAGGCTCAGATACGCAGTATTTT. Translating it yields CSATGSDTQYF.